What follows describes a single T cell receptor beta chain. Its antigen remains unidentified. This CDR3 region has 15 residues. The trim removed 8 bases at V and 5 bases at J, leaving 11 bases unmatched. CDR1 ENHRY and CDR2 SYGVKD come from the germline V gene. Data came from immunoSEQ multiplex PCR; TCRdb stores just in-frame clones and leaves some out. This table has approximately 20,000 clones, more than 70% appearing once. This record comes from a study of PD-1 blockade in classical Hodgkin lymphoma. Study-wide points: Complete responders' diversity at baseline resembled that of newly diagnosed patients. Whereas CD4+ TCR diversity had risen significantly by C4D1, CD8+ TCR diversity had not.

Time point meaning: cycle 4 day 1 (C4D1), after about 6 weeks of nivolumab. Relapse after autologous stem cell transplantation occurred in every patient, and brentuximab vedotin exposure varied. This rearrangement joins TRBV10-3 to TRBJ2-1, with 8 bases aligning to TRBD1. This TCR derives from a human donor with classical Hodgkin lymphoma. The source material was peripheral blood mononuclear cells (PBMCs), sampled before the fourth cycle of nivolumab. CDR3 nucleotides: TGTGCCATCGGCCGACCGGGACAGGAAAACAATGAGCAGTTCTTC. Translated, it gives CAIGRPGQENNEQFF.